This T cell receptor (beta chain) was sequenced in a study of blood T cell repertoires in COVID-19 (TCRdb year 2020). For the study in its entirety: Samples from collaborators originated in the United States, Italy and Spain and spanned both the acute and convalescent phases of COVID-19. The material from the prospective study consisted of cDNA or gDNA derived from T cells, B-cell-depleted T cells, or PBMCs. The repertoires were released in a freely available public database meant as a resource for research on the immune response to SARS-CoV-2. The samples were drawn from the first 160 participants of the ongoing ImmuneRACE study and from 950 to 1,500 subjects provided by 6 global collaborators. Where HLA class I and class II types were available, the types were taken from metadata supplied by the sample provider, not from assay-based typing. Subjects who had been exposed to COVID-19, were actively infected with it, or had recovered from it provided the deeply sampled blood TCRbeta repertoires that made up the dataset. A de-identified subject ID, COVID-19 status, age in years and sex were almost always included in the sample metadata. Findings and caveats that apply to the study as a whole: How much clinical and demographic metadata was included differed by source and by participant, and the metadata was provided uncurated.

About this clone itself: What antigen it recognizes has not been identified. No per-base quality is available; no much larger clone lies one base away.

Collaborating institutions collected whole blood in K2EDTA tubes following their own protocols. Collaborator samples were shipped for TCRbeta analysis as frozen whole blood, isolated PBMCs, or DNA extracted from either sample type. TCRbeta CDR3 regions were amplified from genomic DNA by means of the immunoSEQ Assay, a bias-controlled multiplex PCR. The original methods were these. Nucleated cell counts per sample were estimated from amplification of reference gene primers within the assay. Sequence reads were collapsed and filtered to measure the absolute abundance of every unique TCRbeta CDR3 rearrangement. For each sample, productive Simpson clonality was calculated as the square root of Simpson's diversity index over productive rearrangements. The clones in this table, taken by TCRdb from immuneACCESS, are in-frame only. Not every clone is retained; where verified, under half of the shortfall comes from an unresolved V gene, and the cause of the rest is unknown. From that table come the V and J calls and clone size; the DNA was used to work out D and trimming. This sample is represented by about 400,000 clones; around 89% of them were singletons. The top ten clones comprise roughly 4.3% of the sample.

The germline V gene (reference sequence) supplies CDR1 SGHNT and CDR2 YYREEE. Trimming accounts for 4 bases at V and 1 base at J, while the number of junction bases matched to no gene is 10. The CDR3, cysteine through phenylalanine, is 16 amino acids long. CDR3 DNA is the only sequence kept; it has 48 bases, read in frame from the first base. The receptor chain draws on TRBV5-4 and TRBJ1-2, and TRBD1 aligns with 7 junction nucleotides. The source material was peripheral blood. This TCR came from a woman aged 30 to 39 with acute or convalescent COVID-19. DNA sequence: TGTGCCAGCAGCGTTCCGGGACAGAGACTTAACTATGGCTACACCTTC. Translated, this is CASSVPGQRLNYGYTF.